The 16 T cell receptor beta chains in this list originate from one sample, sequenced in a study of cytomegalovirus exposure and HLA in healthy donors. PCR primers comprised 60 Vbeta and 13 Jbeta primers. The repertoire was sequenced with immunoSEQ multiplex PCR; TCRdb's copy has only in-frame clones and lacks some. The sample comprises 100,000 or so clones, roughly 80% of which are singletons, and roughly 5.6% rests with the top ten. The sequencing input was PBMCs. The receptors derive from a female donor in good health and CMV-seropositive.

The chain links TRBV7-3 to TRBJ1-2; TRBD1 matches at 7 bases. Germline lookup yields CDR1 SGHTA and CDR2 FQGTGA. The CDR3 contains 14 residues. The ends lost 5 bases at V and 5 bases at J; junction bases unmatched: 8. The CDR3 loop reads CASSPTGDTYGYTF. The CDR3 DNA reads TGTGCCAGCAGCCCAACAGGGGACACTTATGGCTACACCTTC.

CDR3: CASRRLAVSTDTQYF. Here the CDR3 DNA reads TGTGCCAGCAGACGACTAGCGGTGAGCACAGATACGCAGTATTTT. J is TRBJ2-3 and V is TRBV5-4; TRBD2 aligns across 9 bases. Germline values: CDR1 SGHNT, CDR2 YYREEE (reference sequence). Unmatched junction bases numbered 4, after V lost 5 bases and J lost 0 bases. CDR3 length: 15 residues.

The gene calls are TRBV19 and TRBJ2-7; D is uncertain. V lost 10 bases, J lost 3 bases, and 19 bases lay in between. The CDR3 is 14 residues long. Germline V lookup: CDR1 LNHDA, CDR2 SQIVND (reference sequence). The CDR3 DNA reads as TGTGCCACCTCCCAGACTTATGCCCTCTACGAGCAGTACTTC. This translates into CATSQTYALYEQYF.

V is TRBV6-6 and J is TRBJ1-2; TRBD1 aligns across 8 bases. Germline V lookup: CDR1 MNHNY, CDR2 SVGAGI (reference sequence). The CDR3 loop spans 16 amino acids. Trimming removed 4 bases from V and 2 bases from J; junction bases left unmatched: 9. The CDR3 protein is CASSLHLGQENYGYTF. In DNA form, the CDR3 reads TGTGCCAGCAGTTTGCATTTGGGACAGGAGAACTATGGCTACACCTTC.

The rearrangement links TRBV5-1 to TRBJ2-2; 7 bases are shared with TRBD1. Germline CDR1 and CDR2: SGHRS and YFSETQ. Unmatched junction bases numbered 9, after V lost 6 bases and J lost 4 bases. The CDR3 is made up of 15 amino acids. CDR3 nucleotides: TGCGCCAGCATCCCCGACAGGGCGATCACCGGGGAGCTGTTTTTT. Amino acids: CASIPDRAITGELFF.

The rearrangement links TRBV27 to TRBJ2-7; 15 bases are a match to TRBD2. The CDR3 sequence is 16 residues long. J lost 6 bases, V lost 4 bases, and 7 bases had no gene match. CDR1 and CDR2 (germline): MNHEY, SMNVEV (reference sequence). The CDR3, as DNA: TGTGCCAGCAGTTCCTGGACTAGCGGGAGGGCAGCCGAGCAGTACTTC. It specifies CASSSWTSGRAAEQYF.

The sample holds one count of this clone. The chain has TRBV6-6 and TRBJ2-3; D gene uncertain. The germline V gene encodes CDR1 MNHNY and CDR2 SVGAGI (reference sequence). CDR3 size: 13 residues. The V end was cut by 0 bases, the J end by 6 bases, with 7 bases between. In DNA, the CDR3 is TGTGCCAGCAGTTACTCCGCGAGGGATACGCAGTATTTT. Protein: CASSYSARDTQYF.

This clone showed up just once. The rearrangement joins TRBV6-6 to TRBJ1-2, with TRBD1 identical over 10 bases. CDR3 size: 15 residues. The V segment lost 6 bases and the J segment 4 bases; nucleotides outside the gene matches: 8. Germline lookup yields CDR1 MNHNY and CDR2 SVGAGI (reference sequence). The CDR3 protein is CASSQDRGKFYGYTF. Written as DNA, the CDR3 is TGTGCCAGCAGCCAGGACAGGGGGAAATTCTATGGCTACACCTTC.

This chain uses TRBV18 with TRBJ1-1; D uncertain. Germline values: CDR1 KGHSH, CDR2 LQKENI. This CDR3 is built from 12 residues. V was trimmed by 3 bases and J by 3 bases, leaving 5 bases between them. CDR3 amino acids: CASSPPDTEAFF. Written as DNA, the CDR3 is TGTGCCAGCTCACCTCCGGACACTGAAGCTTTCTTT.

The V and J genes are TRBV27 and TRBJ2-7, with 7 bases aligning to TRBD2. Looked up from germline, CDR1 is MNHEY and CDR2 is SMNVEV (reference sequence). The CDR3 totals 14 residues. Germline trimming cut 2 bases from V and 4 bases from J; bases unmatched to any gene: 5. The CDR3 DNA sequence: TGTGCCAGCAGTTTAGTGGGAGGGCCTTACGAGCAGTACTTC. Protein: CASSLVGGPYEQYF.

Notes on this clone: At one end the junction does not follow the germline gene, possibly because of a read error. The chain combines TRBV7-9 with TRBJ2-7; a weak D match, TRBD1 (6 bases). The CDR3 extends over 14 amino acids. CDR1 is SEHNR and CDR2 is FQNEAQ in the germline V gene (reference sequence). The CDR3 spells CSSSLQGTYYEQYF. The DNA for the CDR3 is TGTTCCAGCAGCTTACAGGGAACTTATTACGAGCAGTACTTC. The variable domain in full, completed from reference TRBV7-9 and TRBJ2-7, reads DTGVSQNPRHKITKRGQNVTFRCDPISEHNRLYWYRQTLGQGPEFLTYFQNEAQLEKSRLLSDRFSAERPKGSFSTLEIQRTEQGDSAMYLCSSSLQGTYYEQYFGPGTRLTVT.

This rearrangement joins TRBV5-4 to TRBJ1-1, with unresolved D. The germline gives CDR1 SGHNT, CDR2 YYREEE (reference sequence). CDR3 length equals 15 residues. Trimming removed 0 bases from V and 0 bases from J, with 9 bases in between. The chain's CDR3 is CASSLVGPLNTEAFF. The CDR3 coding sequence is TGTGCCAGCAGCTTGGTTGGCCCACTGAACACTGAAGCTTTCTTT.

The rearrangement links TRBV25-1 to TRBJ2-2, with D uncertain. This CDR3 is 12 amino acids long. Germline V CDR1 and CDR2: MGHDK, SYGVNS. V gave up 5 bases and J gave up 6 bases, with 7 bases separating them. The CDR3 nucleotides read TGTGCCAGCAGTTCTACTGCCGGGGAGCTGTTTTTT. Its translation: CASSSTAGELFF.

The chain has TRBV10-3 and TRBJ1-2; TRBD1 matches 8 bases. J was trimmed by 4 bases and V by 5 bases; bases with no gene match: 9. Germline-derived CDR1 and CDR2 are ENHRY and SYGVKD. This CDR3 has 15 residues. The CDR3 bases are TGTGCCATCAGTATTTCGACAGGGGAGATCTATGGCTACACCTTC. Translated, it gives CAISISTGEIYGYTF.

In its sample, this clone was seen once. This sequence joins TRBV30 and TRBJ1-1; 9 nucleotides match TRBD1. Germline CDR1 GTSNPN, CDR2 SVGIG (reference sequence). The CDR3 consists of 14 residues. V was clipped by 2 bases and J by 6 bases; unmatched bases: 7. In DNA, the CDR3 is TGTGCCTGGAGTAGCGGGACAGGGTGGCCTGAAGCTTTCTTT. Residues: CAWSSGTGWPEAFF.

V usage is TRBV19 and J usage is TRBJ2-5, with a weak D call TRBD1 (5 bases). V gave up 4 bases and J gave up 7 bases, with 19 bases separating them. The CDR3 has 15 amino acids. Germline loops: CDR1 LNHDA, CDR2 SQIVND (reference sequence). Written as DNA, the CDR3 is TGTGCCAGTAGTACTCCCTTGGAAAGGGGATCGACCCAGTACTTC. Protein product: CASSTPLERGSTQYF.